These 20 T cell receptor beta chains were sequenced from one sample in a study of memory CD4+ T cells and cytomegalovirus serostatus. Single viable CD3+CD4+CD8-CD45RO+ cells were sorted as the memory CD4+ T cells. Clones were read by immunoSEQ multiplex PCR, and TCRdb kept only the in-frame ones, dropping some. The top ten hold around 0.68% of the sample, which has about 26,000 clones, under 85% seen once. Sequencing was carried out using memory CD4+ T cells from blood. The receptors were sampled from an adult in good health and CMV-seronegative.

V and J are TRBV6-5 and TRBJ2-3; perhaps TRBD2 as D (5 bases). CDR1 is MNHEY and CDR2 is SVGAGI in the germline V gene. With 2 bases removed from V and 0 bases from J, the gap between germline ends came to 9 bases. The CDR3 is 15 residues long. The CDR3 DNA follows: TGTGCCAGCAGTTACCGACTAACTAGCACAGATACGCAGTATTTT. It encodes CASSYRLTSTDTQYF.

This rearrangement joins TRBV7-2 to TRBJ2-7, with a tentative D call TRBD1 (6 bases). Per germline, CDR1 SGHTA and CDR2 FQGNSA. The CDR3 totals 14 residues. V was shortened by 1 base and J by 3 bases, with 10 bases between the two germline ends. The chain's CDR3 is CASSLGQADYEQYF. In DNA, the CDR3 is TGTGCCAGCAGCTTAGGACAGGCCGACTACGAGCAGTACTTC.

This clone has only a few counts. For the CDR3, the DNA is TGTGCCAGCAGTTTGAGCGGGGGCCAAGAGACCCAGTACTTC. Translating gives CASSLSGGQETQYF. J is TRBJ2-5 and V is TRBV28; TRBD2 agrees at 8 bases. CDR1 is MDHEN, CDR2 SYDVKM, per germline. The J segment lost 1 base and the V segment lost 3 bases, leaving 1 base of the junction unmatched. The length of the CDR3 is 14 residues.

This chain uses TRBV20-1 with TRBJ1-2; D remains unclear. In germline, CDR1 is DFQATT, CDR2 SNEGSKA (reference sequence). V was pared by 8 bases and J by 3 bases, with 10 bases between. This CDR3 region has 11 residues. The DNA of the CDR3 is TGCAGTAGAAAAGACGACTATGGCTACACCTTC. Translated: CSRKDDYGYTF.

The genes are TRBV7-2 and TRBJ1-4; TRBD1 matches 7 bases. Germline loops: CDR1 SGHTA, CDR2 FQGNSA. The J segment lost 8 bases and the V segment lost 5 bases, leaving 8 bases of the junction unmatched. The CDR3 runs 14 residues. This CDR3 reads CASSRDQGGEKLFF. CDR3 nucleotide sequence: TGTGCCAGCAGCCGGGACCAGGGGGGAGAAAAACTGTTTTTT.

The CDR3 DNA reads as TGTGCCAGCAGCTTGGCCGGGACACCCATTTGGCCCCAGCATTTT. Its protein is CASSLAGTPIWPQHF. This chain uses TRBV7-9 with TRBJ1-5, with D tentatively TRBD1 (6 bases). The V end was cut by 3 bases, the J end by 9 bases, with 18 bases between. The CDR3 loop spans 15 amino acids. Germline assignment: CDR1 SEHNR and CDR2 FQNEAQ (reference sequence).

The chain has TRBV20-1 and TRBJ2-3; D gene uncertain. This CDR3 is built from 10 residues. Per germline, CDR1 DFQATT and CDR2 SNEGSKA (reference sequence). The V gene lost 2 bases and the J gene lost 5 bases, with 2 bases spanning the gap. In DNA, the CDR3 is TGCAGTGCTAGATTAGATACGCAGTATTTT. Its protein product is CSARLDTQYF.

This sequence joins TRBV10-3 and TRBJ2-2, with TRBD2 matching 9 bases. CDR1 and CDR2 from the germline V gene are ENHRY and SYGVKD. CDR3 length equals 14 residues. The V gene end was trimmed by 7 bases and the J gene end by 5 bases; junction bases not matched to a gene: 5. The CDR3 sequence: CAIKAGGQTGELFF. CDR3 DNA sequence: TGTGCCATCAAGGCGGGGGGGCAAACCGGGGAGCTGTTTTTT.

V and J are TRBV23-1 and TRBJ2-3; the D is unclear. TRBV23-1 has ORF status, its function being uncertain. This CDR3 is built from 19 residues. The V end lost 0 bases, the J end lost 3 bases, and 22 bases lay between the germline ends. The chain's CDR3 is CASSQSGLLVHGGTDTQYF. Written as DNA, the CDR3 is TGCGCCAGCAGTCAATCGGGTCTTTTAGTCCACGGCGGAACAGATACGCAGTATTTT.

By its share, this clone is medium-sized. J is TRBJ1-1 and V is TRBV7-2; 8 nucleotides line up with TRBD1. After removal of 6 bases from V and 1 base from J, the junction contained 10 bases not matched to a gene. The CDR3 totals 16 residues. Germline CDR1 is SGHTA and CDR2 is FQGNSA. CDR3 sequence: CASRRGTGPQNTEAFF. The DNA for the CDR3 is TGTGCCAGCAGACGCGGGACAGGTCCTCAGAACACTGAAGCTTTCTTT.

The chain recombines TRBV5-1 with TRBJ2-3, with D hard to call. V was trimmed by 0 bases and J by 2 bases, leaving 13 bases between them. This CDR3 is built from 16 residues. Germline values: CDR1 SGHRS, CDR2 YFSETQ. The CDR3 coding sequence is TGCGCCAGCAGCTTGGTATTACTGGGTTCCACAGATACGCAGTATTTT. Its translation: CASSLVLLGSTDTQYF.

This chain joins TRBV25-1 and TRBJ1-1; no definite D call. Germline-derived CDR1 and CDR2 are MGHDK and SYGVNS. Trimming pared 7 bases from V and 11 bases from J, leaving 14 bases between. This CDR3 comprises 11 residues. The CDR3 nucleotides read TGTGCCAGCATTGGGTTTCAGTCCGCTTTCTTT. As protein: CASIGFQSAFF.

The chain recombines TRBV7-2 with TRBJ1-2, with D hard to call. Trimming removed 5 bases from V and 0 bases from J, with 10 bases in between. Germline V gives CDR1 SGHTA, CDR2 FQGNSA. The CDR3 totals 14 residues. The CDR3 DNA sequence: TGTGCCAGCAGCCTTTTTTTCCCTAACTATGGCTACACCTTC. Translating it yields CASSLFFPNYGYTF. Full variable domain (remainder filled in from reference TRBV7-2 and TRBJ1-2): GAGVSQSPSNKVTEKGKDVELRCDPISGHTALYWYRQSLGQGLEFLIYFQGNSAPDKSGLPSDRFSAERTGGSVSTLTIQRTQQEDSAVYLCASSLFFPNYGYTFGSGTRLTVV.

J is TRBJ2-7 and V is TRBV28; D call uncertain. CDR3 size: 10 residues. Germline V gives CDR1 MDHEN, CDR2 SYDVKM. Trimming cost V 8 bases and J 6 bases, with 8 bases left between them. CDR3 residues: CASPFGEQYF. CDR3 nucleotide sequence: TGTGCCAGCCCGTTCGGCGAGCAGTACTTC.

This clone showed up just a few times. The chain uses TRBV29-1 and TRBJ1-1; D gene uncertain. Germline loops: CDR1 SQVTM, CDR2 ANQGSEA. This CDR3 has 11 residues. Trimming cost V 7 bases and J 4 bases, with 10 bases left between them. Here the CDR3 reads CSARVATEAFF. DNA for the CDR3: TGCAGCGCCCGGGTGGCCACTGAAGCTTTCTTT.

The genes are TRBV4-2 and TRBJ1-5; D is ambiguous. Looked up from germline, CDR1 is LGHNA and CDR2 is YNFKEQ. Trimming removed 1 base from V and 5 bases from J, with 9 bases in between. CDR3 size: 14 residues. The CDR3 coding sequence is TGTGCCAGCAGCCAAGCGACGTCTGATCAGCCCCAGCATTTT. Protein product: CASSQATSDQPQHF.

The chain employs TRBV6-1 and TRBJ1-2, with TRBD1 matching over 8 bases. Germline CDR1 MNHNS, CDR2 SASEGT. J was trimmed by 7 bases and V by 1 base; bases with no gene match: 8. The length of the CDR3 is 15 residues. CDR3 nucleotide sequence: TGTGCCAGCAGTGAAGGGGGACAGGATGTGGGTGGCTACACCTTC. Translated, it gives CASSEGGQDVGGYTF.

The J gene is TRBJ2-7, the V gene TRBV11-2; 10 nucleotides line up with TRBD1. Germline CDR1 SGHAT, CDR2 FQNNGV. V shed 4 bases and J 3 bases; nucleotides not matched to a gene: 3. The CDR3 sequence is 14 residues long. DNA of the CDR3: TGTGCCAGCAGCTGGGGGGACAGGGGCTACGAGCAGTACTTC. It translates to CASSWGDRGYEQYF.

This sequence joins TRBV7-8 and TRBJ1-6, with D unclear. Trimming took off 0 bases at V and 7 bases at J, with 10 bases between the two ends. The CDR3 runs to 15 residues. Germline values: CDR1 SGHVS, CDR2 FQNEAQ. CDR3 sequence: CASSLAGNPNSPLHF. The CDR3 DNA follows: TGTGCCAGCAGCTTAGCGGGGAATCCCAATTCACCCCTCCACTTT.

The chain links TRBV6-5 to TRBJ1-2, with 7 bases identical to TRBD1. In germline, CDR1 is MNHEY, CDR2 SVGAGI. J was trimmed by 7 bases and V by 5 bases; bases with no gene match: 7. The CDR3 consists of 13 residues. The CDR3 protein is CASSPGGWGGYTF. CDR3 bases: TGTGCCAGCAGTCCAGGGGGATGGGGTGGCTACACCTTC.